The clone carrying this T cell receptor beta chain was seen just once. The data stem from a study of blood T cells in healthy people across ages. The use of a sample-barcoded 5' primer and a J-beta primer mix characterized a second PCR of about 6 to 11 cycles. TCRdb used MiXCR to reprocess the 5' RACE reads, holding one entry per CDR3 protein. The sample has just under 900,000 distinct CDR3 sequences, 25% to 30% seen once; the top ten hold 15% to 20%. Germline loops: CDR1 DFQATT, CDR2 SNEGSKA (reference sequence). Trimming removed 0 bases at V and 0 bases at J, with 15 bases between. The CDR3 is made up of 17 amino acids.

This clonotype was sampled from an elderly woman in good health. The V call is TRBV20-1, the J call TRBJ2-1, with a weak D call TRBD2 (5 bases). Input material: blood. The DNA for the CDR3 is TGCAGTGCTAGAGATAAGTTCGGCGGGTCCTCCTACAATGAGCAGTTCTTC. Translation: CSARDKFGGSSYNEQFF.